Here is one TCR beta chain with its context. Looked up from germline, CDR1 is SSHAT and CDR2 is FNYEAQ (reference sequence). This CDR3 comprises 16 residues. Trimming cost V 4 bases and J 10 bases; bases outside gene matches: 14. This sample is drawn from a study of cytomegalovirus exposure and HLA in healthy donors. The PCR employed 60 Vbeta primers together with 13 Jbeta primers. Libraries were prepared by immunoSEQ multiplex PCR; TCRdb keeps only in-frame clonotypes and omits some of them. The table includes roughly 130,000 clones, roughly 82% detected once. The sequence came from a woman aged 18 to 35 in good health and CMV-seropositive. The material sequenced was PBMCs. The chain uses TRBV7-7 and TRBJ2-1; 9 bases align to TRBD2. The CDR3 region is CASSSSPGTSSHEQFF. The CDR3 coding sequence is TGTGCCAGCAGCTCGTCGCCCGGGACTAGCTCACACGAGCAGTTCTTC.